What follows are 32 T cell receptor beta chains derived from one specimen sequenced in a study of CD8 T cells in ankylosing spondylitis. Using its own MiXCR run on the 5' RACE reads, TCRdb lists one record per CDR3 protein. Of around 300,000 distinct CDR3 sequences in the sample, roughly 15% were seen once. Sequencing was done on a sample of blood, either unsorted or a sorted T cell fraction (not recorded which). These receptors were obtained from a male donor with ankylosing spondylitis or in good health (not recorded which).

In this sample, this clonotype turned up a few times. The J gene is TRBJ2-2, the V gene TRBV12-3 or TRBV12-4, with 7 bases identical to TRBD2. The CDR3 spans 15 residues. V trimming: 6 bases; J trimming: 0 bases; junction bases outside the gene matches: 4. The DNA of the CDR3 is TGTGCCAGCAGAAGGGGAGGGGCGAACACCGGGGAGCTGTTTTTT. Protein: CASRRGGANTGELFF.

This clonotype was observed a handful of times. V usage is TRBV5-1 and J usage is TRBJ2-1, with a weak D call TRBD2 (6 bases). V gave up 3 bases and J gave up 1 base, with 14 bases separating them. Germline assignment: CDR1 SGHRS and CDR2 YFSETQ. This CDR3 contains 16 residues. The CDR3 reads CASSSPWAGSYNEQFF. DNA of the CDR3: TGCGCCAGCAGCTCCCCCTGGGCGGGGTCCTACAATGAGCAGTTCTTC.

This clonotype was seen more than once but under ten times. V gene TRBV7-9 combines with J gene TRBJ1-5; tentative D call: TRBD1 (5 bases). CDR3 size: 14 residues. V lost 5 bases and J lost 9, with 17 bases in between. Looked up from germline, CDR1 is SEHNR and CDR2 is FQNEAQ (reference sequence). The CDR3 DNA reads TGTGCCAGCAGCGCCGACGGGACGATCTCGCCCCAGCATTTT. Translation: CASSADGTISPQHF.

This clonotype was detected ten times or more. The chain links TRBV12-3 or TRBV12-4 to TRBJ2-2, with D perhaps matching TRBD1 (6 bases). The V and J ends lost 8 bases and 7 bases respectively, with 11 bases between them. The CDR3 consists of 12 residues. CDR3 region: CASSRGGGELFF. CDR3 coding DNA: TGTGCCAGCTCCCGAGGGGGCGGGGAGCTGTTTTTT.

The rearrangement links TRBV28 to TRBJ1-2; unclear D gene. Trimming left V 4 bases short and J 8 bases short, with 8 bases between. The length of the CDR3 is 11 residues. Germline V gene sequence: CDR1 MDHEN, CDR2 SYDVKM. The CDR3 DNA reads TGTGCCAGCAGTTCAACCAGGGGCTACACCTTC. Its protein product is CASSSTRGYTF.

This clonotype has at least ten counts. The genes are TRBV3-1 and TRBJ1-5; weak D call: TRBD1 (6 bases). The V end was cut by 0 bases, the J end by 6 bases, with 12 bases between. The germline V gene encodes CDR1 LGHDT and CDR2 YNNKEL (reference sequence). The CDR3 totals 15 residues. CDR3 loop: CASSQDRGAGQPQHF. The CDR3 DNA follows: TGTGCCAGCAGCCAAGATAGGGGGGCGGGTCAGCCCCAGCATTTT. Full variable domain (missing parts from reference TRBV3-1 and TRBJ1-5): DTAVSQTPKYLVTQMGNDKSIKCEQNLGHDTMYWYKQDSKKFLKIMFSYNNKELIINETVPNRFSPKSPDKAHLNLHINSLELGDSAVYFCASSQDRGAGQPQHFGDGTRLSIL.

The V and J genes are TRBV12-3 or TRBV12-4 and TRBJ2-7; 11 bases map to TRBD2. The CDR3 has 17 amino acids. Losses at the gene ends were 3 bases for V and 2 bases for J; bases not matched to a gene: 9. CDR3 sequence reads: CASSFFLAGGRTYEQYF. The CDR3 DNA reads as TGTGCCAGCAGTTTTTTCCTAGCGGGAGGCCGAACCTACGAGCAGTACTTC.

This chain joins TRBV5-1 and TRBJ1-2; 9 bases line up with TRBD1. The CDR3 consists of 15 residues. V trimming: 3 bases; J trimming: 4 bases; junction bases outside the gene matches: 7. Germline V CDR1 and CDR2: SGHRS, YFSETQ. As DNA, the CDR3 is TGCGCCAGCAGCTCCCCGGACAGGGGAGGCTATGGCTACACCTTC. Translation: CASSSPDRGGYGYTF.

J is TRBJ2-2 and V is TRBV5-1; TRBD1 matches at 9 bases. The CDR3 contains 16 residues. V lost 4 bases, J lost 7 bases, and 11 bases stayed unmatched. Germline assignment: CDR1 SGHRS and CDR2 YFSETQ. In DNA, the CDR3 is TGCGCCAGCAGCCAAACCGGGACAGGGAGGAACGGGGAGCTGTTTTTT. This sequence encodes CASSQTGTGRNGELFF.

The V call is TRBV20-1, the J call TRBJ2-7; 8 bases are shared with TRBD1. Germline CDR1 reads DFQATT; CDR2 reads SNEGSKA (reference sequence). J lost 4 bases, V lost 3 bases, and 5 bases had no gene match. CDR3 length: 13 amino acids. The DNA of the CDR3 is TGCAGTGCTAGTTTTGACAGGGGTTACGAGCAGTACTTC. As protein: CSASFDRGYEQYF.

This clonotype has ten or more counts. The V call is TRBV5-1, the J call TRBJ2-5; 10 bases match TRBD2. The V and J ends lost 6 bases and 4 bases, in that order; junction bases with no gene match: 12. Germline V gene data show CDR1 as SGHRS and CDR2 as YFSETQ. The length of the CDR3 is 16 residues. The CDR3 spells CASTLIHSSGGETQYF. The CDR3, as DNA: TGCGCCAGCACCCTCATACACTCTAGCGGGGGAGAGACCCAGTACTTC.

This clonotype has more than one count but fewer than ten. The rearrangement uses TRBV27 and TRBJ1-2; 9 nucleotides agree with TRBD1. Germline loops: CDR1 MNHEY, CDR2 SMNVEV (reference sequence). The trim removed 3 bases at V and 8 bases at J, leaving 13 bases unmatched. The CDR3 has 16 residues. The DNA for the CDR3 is TGTGCCAGCAGTTTCCTCGAGGGGACAGGGATCTCGGGCTACACCTTC. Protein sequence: CASSFLEGTGISGYTF.

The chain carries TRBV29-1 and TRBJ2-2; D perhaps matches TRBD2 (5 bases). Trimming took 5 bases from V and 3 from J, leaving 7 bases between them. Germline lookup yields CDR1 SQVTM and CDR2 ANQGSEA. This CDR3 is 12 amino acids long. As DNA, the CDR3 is TGCAGCGTTCTGAGGGACACCGGGGAGCTGTTTTTT. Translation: CSVLRDTGELFF.

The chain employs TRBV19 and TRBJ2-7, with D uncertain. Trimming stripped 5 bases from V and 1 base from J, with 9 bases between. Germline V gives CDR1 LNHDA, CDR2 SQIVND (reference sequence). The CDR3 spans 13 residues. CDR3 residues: CASSEEASYEQYF. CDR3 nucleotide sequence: TGTGCCAGTAGTGAGGAAGCTTCCTACGAGCAGTACTTC.

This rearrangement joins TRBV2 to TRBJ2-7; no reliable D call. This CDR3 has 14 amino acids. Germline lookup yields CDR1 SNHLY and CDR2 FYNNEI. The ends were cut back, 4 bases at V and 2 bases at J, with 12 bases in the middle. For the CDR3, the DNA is TGTGCCAGCAGTGCATTAGCCGCTCCCTACGAGCAGTACTTC. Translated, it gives CASSALAAPYEQYF.

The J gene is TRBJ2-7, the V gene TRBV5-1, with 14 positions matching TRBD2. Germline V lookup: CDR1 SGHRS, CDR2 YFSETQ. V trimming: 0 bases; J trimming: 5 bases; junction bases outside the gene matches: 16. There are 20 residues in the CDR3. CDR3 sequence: CASSLVGGLAGERGLNEQYF. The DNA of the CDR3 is TGCGCCAGCAGCTTGGTGGGGGGACTAGCGGGAGAGAGGGGACTGAACGAGCAGTACTTC.

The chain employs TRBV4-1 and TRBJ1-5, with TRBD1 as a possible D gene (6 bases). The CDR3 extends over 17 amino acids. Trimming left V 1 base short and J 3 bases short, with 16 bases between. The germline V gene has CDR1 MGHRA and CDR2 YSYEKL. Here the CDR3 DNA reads TGCGCCAGCAGCCAAGCGGGTTTGGGGGGGCCCAATCAGCCCCAGCATTTT. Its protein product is CASSQAGLGGPNQPQHF.

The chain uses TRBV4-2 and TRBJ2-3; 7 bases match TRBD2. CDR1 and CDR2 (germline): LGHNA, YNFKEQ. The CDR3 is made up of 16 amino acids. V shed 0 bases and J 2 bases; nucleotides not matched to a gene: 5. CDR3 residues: CASSQELAGVTDTQYF. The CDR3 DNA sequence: TGTGCCAGCAGCCAAGAGTTAGCGGGTGTCACAGATACGCAGTATTTT.

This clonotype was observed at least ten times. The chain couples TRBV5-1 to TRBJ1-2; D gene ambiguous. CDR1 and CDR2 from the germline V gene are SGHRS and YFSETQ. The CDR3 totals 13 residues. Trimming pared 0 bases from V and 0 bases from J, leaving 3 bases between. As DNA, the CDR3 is TGCGCCAGCAGCTTGGAAGCTAACTATGGCTACACCTTC. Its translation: CASSLEANYGYTF.

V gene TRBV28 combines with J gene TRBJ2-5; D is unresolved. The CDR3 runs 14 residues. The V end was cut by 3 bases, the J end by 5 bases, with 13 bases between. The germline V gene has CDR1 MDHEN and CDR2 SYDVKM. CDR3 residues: CASSFQDYTETQYF. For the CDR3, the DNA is TGTGCCAGCAGTTTTCAGGATTACACCGAGACCCAGTACTTC.

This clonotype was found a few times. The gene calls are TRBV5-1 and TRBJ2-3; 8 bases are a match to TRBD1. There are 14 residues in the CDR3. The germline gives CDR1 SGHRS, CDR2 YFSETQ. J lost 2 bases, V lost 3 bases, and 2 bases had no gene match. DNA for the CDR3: TGCGCCAGCAGCTACAGGGGGGACACAGATACGCAGTATTTT. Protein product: CASSYRGDTDTQYF.

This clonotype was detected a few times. The CDR3, as DNA: TGTGCCAGCAGCGGGACAGGGGACCCCGGGGAGCTGTTTTTT. As protein: CASSGTGDPGELFF. This sequence joins TRBV12-3 or TRBV12-4 and TRBJ2-2; TRBD1 matches at 10 bases. CDR3 length: 14 amino acids. With V trimmed by 6 bases and J by 6 bases, 4 bases remained unmatched.

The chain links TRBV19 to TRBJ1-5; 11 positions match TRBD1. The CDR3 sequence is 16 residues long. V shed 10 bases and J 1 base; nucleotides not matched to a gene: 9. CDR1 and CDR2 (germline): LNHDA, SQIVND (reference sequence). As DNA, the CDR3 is TGTGCCACCCTGGACAGGGGGCGTGGGAGCAATCAGCCCCAGCATTTT. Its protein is CATLDRGRGSNQPQHF. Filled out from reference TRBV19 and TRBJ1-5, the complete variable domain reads DGGITQSPKYLFRKEGQNVTLSCEQNLNHDAMYWYRQDPGQGLRLIYYSQIVNDFQKGDIAEGYSVSREKKESFPLTVTSAQKNPTAFYLCATLDRGRGSNQPQHFGDGTRLSIL.

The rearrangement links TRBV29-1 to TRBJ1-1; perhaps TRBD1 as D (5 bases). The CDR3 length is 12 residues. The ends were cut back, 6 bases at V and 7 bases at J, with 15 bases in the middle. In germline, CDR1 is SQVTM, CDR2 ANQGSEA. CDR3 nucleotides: TGCAGCGTAGCCGGGACGGCCATTGAAGCTTTCTTT. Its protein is CSVAGTAIEAFF.

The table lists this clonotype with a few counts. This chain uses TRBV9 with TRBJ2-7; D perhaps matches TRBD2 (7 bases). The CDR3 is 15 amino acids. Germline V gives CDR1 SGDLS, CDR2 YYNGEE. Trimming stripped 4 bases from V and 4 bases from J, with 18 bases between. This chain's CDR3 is CASSKEGGGQYEQYF. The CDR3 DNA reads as TGTGCCAGCAGCAAAGAAGGGGGGGGTCAGTACGAGCAGTACTTC.

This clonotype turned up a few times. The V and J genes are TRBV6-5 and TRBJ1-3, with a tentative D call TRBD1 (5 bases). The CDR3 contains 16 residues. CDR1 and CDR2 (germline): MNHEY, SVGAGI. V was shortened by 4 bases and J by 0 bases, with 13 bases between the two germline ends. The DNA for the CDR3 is TGTGCCAGCAGTTCCACCGGGACTGGCTCTGGAAACACCATATATTTT. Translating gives CASSSTGTGSGNTIYF.

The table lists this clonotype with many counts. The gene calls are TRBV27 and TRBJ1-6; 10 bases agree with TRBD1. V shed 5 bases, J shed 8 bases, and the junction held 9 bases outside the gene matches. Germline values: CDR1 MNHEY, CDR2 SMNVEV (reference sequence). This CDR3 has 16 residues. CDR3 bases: TGTGCCAGCAGTCAGACAGGGGGCATTGGGTATTCACCCCTCCACTTT. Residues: CASSQTGGIGYSPLHF.

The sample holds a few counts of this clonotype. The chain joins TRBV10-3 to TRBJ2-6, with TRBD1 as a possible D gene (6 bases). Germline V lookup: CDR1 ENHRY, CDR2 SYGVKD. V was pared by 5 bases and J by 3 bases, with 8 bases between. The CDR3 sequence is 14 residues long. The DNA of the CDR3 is TGTGCCATCAGTACAGGGTTTGGGGCCAACGTCCTGACTTTC. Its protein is CAISTGFGANVLTF.

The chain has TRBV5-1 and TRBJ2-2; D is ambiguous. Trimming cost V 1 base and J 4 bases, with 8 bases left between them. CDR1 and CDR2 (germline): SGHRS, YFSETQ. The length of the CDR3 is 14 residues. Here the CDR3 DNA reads TGCGCCAGCAGCTTGCTCCCGGGCACCGGGGAGCTGTTTTTT. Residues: CASSLLPGTGELFF.

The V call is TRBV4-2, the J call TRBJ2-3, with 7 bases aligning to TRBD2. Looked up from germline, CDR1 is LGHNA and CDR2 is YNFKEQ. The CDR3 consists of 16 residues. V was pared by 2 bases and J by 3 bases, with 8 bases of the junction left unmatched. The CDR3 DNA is TGTGCCAGCAGCCAATCTCCTAGCGGCGGTACAGATACGCAGTATTTT. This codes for CASSQSPSGGTDTQYF.

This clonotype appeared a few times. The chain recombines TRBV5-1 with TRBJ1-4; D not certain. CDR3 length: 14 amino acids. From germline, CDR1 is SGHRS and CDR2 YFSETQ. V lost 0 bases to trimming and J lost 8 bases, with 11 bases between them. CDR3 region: CASSLAGSREKLFF. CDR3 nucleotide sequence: TGCGCCAGCAGCTTGGCGGGGTCTCGCGAAAAACTGTTTTTT.

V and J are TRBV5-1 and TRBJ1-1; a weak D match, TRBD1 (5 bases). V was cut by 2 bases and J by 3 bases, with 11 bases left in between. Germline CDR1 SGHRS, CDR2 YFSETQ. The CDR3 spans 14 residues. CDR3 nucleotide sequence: TGCGCCAGCAGCTTTGTAGTAGGGGACACTGAAGCTTTCTTT. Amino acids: CASSFVVGDTEAFF.